Shown below are 30 T cell receptor beta chains from a single sample sequenced in a study of early T cells in non-severe SARS-CoV-2 infection. TCRdb analysed the 5' RACE reads with MiXCR anew, one entry per CDR3 protein. This repertoire shows some 50,000 distinct CDR3 sequences, around 10% found once; its top ten account for roughly 4%. Sequencing was done on a sample of whole blood. All receptors come from an adult who was a healthcare worker with PCR-confirmed SARS-CoV-2 infection or an uninfected control (not recorded which).

This clonotype has at least ten counts. The chain joins TRBV5-1 to TRBJ2-1; no clear D. Germline V CDR1 and CDR2: SGHRS, YFSETQ. Trimming cost V 3 bases and J 6 bases, with 10 bases left between them. The CDR3 has 13 amino acids. CDR3 amino acids: CASSSSPGNEQFF. The CDR3 nucleotides are TGCGCCAGCAGCTCGTCTCCGGGCAATGAGCAGTTCTTC.

This clonotype has ten or more counts. V and J are TRBV10-3 and TRBJ2-2, with D unresolved. This CDR3 comprises 14 residues. V lost 8 bases and J lost 2, with 12 bases in between. Germline V CDR1 and CDR2: ENHRY, SYGVKD. The CDR3 sequence is CAIPSWANTGELFF. The CDR3 DNA follows: TGTGCCATCCCGTCTTGGGCCAACACCGGGGAGCTGTTTTTT.

The table lists this clonotype with many counts. The CDR3 DNA sequence: TGTGCCAGCAGGGGCCGGGACACGTACAATGAGCAGTTCTTC. As protein: CASRGRDTYNEQFF. This sequence joins TRBV7-6 and TRBJ2-1; tentative D call: TRBD1 (6 bases). CDR3 size: 14 residues. Trimming took 6 bases from V and 4 from J, leaving 13 bases between them. Germline V gives CDR1 SGHVS, CDR2 FNYEAQ.

This sequence joins TRBV27 and TRBJ1-5; possibly TRBD1 for D (5 bases). Trimming removed 3 bases from V and 4 bases from J, with 10 bases in between. The CDR3 has 14 residues. CDR1 is MNHEY, CDR2 SMNVEV, per germline (reference sequence). CDR3 amino acids: CASSFLGRNQPQHF. In DNA form, the CDR3 reads TGTGCCAGCAGTTTTTTGGGGCGGAATCAGCCCCAGCATTTT.

This clonotype has at least ten counts. J is TRBJ2-2 and V is TRBV5-6; D remains ambiguous. Germline loops: CDR1 SGHDT, CDR2 YYEEEE. The CDR3 consists of 15 residues. V lost 0 bases, J lost 4 bases, and 10 bases lay in between. CDR3 residues: CASSLGPLGTGELFF. CDR3 coding DNA: TGTGCCAGCAGCTTGGGGCCTTTGGGCACCGGGGAGCTGTTTTTT.

This clonotype was seen at least ten times. The chain has TRBV19 and TRBJ2-2; weak D call: TRBD2 (6 bases). Trimming took off 5 bases at V and 7 bases at J, with 23 bases between the two ends. This CDR3 is built from 17 residues. Germline loops: CDR1 LNHDA, CDR2 SQIVND (reference sequence). The CDR3 DNA reads TGTGCCAGTAGTCCTGGCGACACTAGTGGGAGGAACGGGGAGCTGTTTTTT. It encodes CASSPGDTSGRNGELFF.

This clonotype was recorded many times. J is TRBJ1-1 and V is TRBV29-1; 9 bases fit TRBD1. Germline lookup yields CDR1 SQVTM and CDR2 ANQGSEA. The CDR3 consists of 15 residues. V gave up 7 bases and J gave up 4 bases; unmatched junction bases: 13. The CDR3 region has the DNA TGCAGCGCCTGTCCCGGGACAGGGTCGGCCACTGAAGCTTTCTTT. The encoded protein is CSACPGTGSATEAFF.

Worth noting for this clonotype: One end of the junction does not line up with germline, which may come from a read error. The chain recombines TRBV9 with TRBJ2-5; 11 bases align to TRBD2. CDR1 and CDR2 (germline): SGDLS, YYNGEE. This CDR3 is built from 15 residues. The CDR3 here is CASSGGAPLEETQYF. The CDR3 nucleotides read TGTGCCAGTAGCGGGGGGGCCCCCTTGGAAGAGACCCAGTACTTC.

This clonotype came up many times. The chain carries TRBV7-9 and TRBJ2-3; no firm D call. V shed 5 bases and J shed 5 bases, with 2 bases lying between them. The CDR3 spans 10 residues. In germline, CDR1 is SEHNR, CDR2 FQNEAQ (reference sequence). This CDR3 is CASSGDTQYF. In DNA form, the CDR3 reads TGTGCCAGCAGCGGAGATACGCAGTATTTT.

The chain links TRBV6-2 or TRBV6-3 to TRBJ2-7; D ambiguous. The CDR3 sequence is 14 residues long. V lost 5 bases and J lost 4, with 15 bases in between. Germline V gene sequence: CDR1 MNHEY, CDR2 SVGEGT. The CDR3 protein is CASSPLTKYYEQYF. The CDR3 DNA sequence: TGTGCCAGCAGTCCCCTTACAAAGTATTACGAGCAGTACTTC.

This clonotype appeared many times. The V and J genes are TRBV29-1 and TRBJ2-3, with 9 bases identical to TRBD1. Germline loops: CDR1 SQVTM, CDR2 ANQGSEA. Germline trimming cut 4 bases from V and 0 bases from J; bases unmatched to any gene: 5. This CDR3 has 15 residues. For the CDR3, the DNA is TGCAGCGTTGGGACAGGGGCACTGAGCACAGATACGCAGTATTTT. Its translation is CSVGTGALSTDTQYF.

This clonotype was seen at least ten times. The chain couples TRBV7-9 to TRBJ1-2; D is unresolved. Deletions cut 4 bases from V and 6 bases from J, with 6 bases between. Germline V gene lookup returns CDR1 SEHNR and CDR2 FQNEAQ (reference sequence). The length of the CDR3 is 11 residues. The CDR3 region is CASSYRDGYTF. The CDR3 coding sequence is TGTGCCAGCAGCTACAGAGATGGCTACACCTTC.

The chain is built from TRBV20-1 and TRBJ1-5; 7 bases are shared with TRBD1. The CDR3 totals 15 residues. V lost 3 bases to trimming and J lost 0 bases; unmatched junction nucleotides: 5. Looked up from germline, CDR1 is DFQATT and CDR2 is SNEGSKA (reference sequence). CDR3 nucleotide sequence: TGCAGTGCTAGCCTCGGGACAGCTAGCAATCAGCCCCAGCATTTT. It is translated as CSASLGTASNQPQHF.

This clonotype was seen repeatedly, ten times or more. CDR3 DNA sequence: TGTGCCAGCAGCTTATTACGACAGTCGAACACCGGGGAGCTGTTTTTT. Encoded protein: CASSLLRQSNTGELFF. The J gene is TRBJ2-2, the V gene TRBV7-9, with D perhaps TRBD1 (5 bases). CDR1 is SEHNR and CDR2 is FQNEAQ in the germline V gene (reference sequence). There are 16 residues in the CDR3. Trimming cost V 2 bases and J 0 bases, with 10 bases left between them.

In this sample, this clonotype turned up many times. J is TRBJ2-3 and V is TRBV19; possibly TRBD1 or TRBD2 for D (7 bases each). V lost 9 bases to trimming and J lost 4 bases, with 14 bases between them. The V gene's germline CDR1 is LNHDA and CDR2 SQIVND (reference sequence). There are 13 residues in the CDR3. For the CDR3, the DNA is TGTGCCAGCAGGGGGGGAGAAGCAGATACGCAGTATTTT. Translation: CASRGGEADTQYF.

This clonotype was seen many times. This rearrangement joins TRBV3-1 to TRBJ2-1; no clear D. Germline V gene data show CDR1 as LGHDT and CDR2 as YNNKEL (reference sequence). The V end lost 3 bases, the J end lost 11 bases, and 11 bases lay between the germline ends. The CDR3 consists of 12 residues. CDR3 in DNA: TGTGCCAGCAGCCATCCCCCCAGAAAGCAGTTCTTC. Amino acid sequence: CASSHPPRKQFF.

In this sample, this clonotype turned up a few times. J is TRBJ2-3 and V is TRBV28; 8 nucleotides line up with TRBD2. The CDR3 extends over 14 amino acids. Losses at the gene ends were 4 bases for V and 6 bases for J; bases not matched to a gene: 6. Germline loops: CDR1 MDHEN, CDR2 SYDVKM. The DNA of the CDR3 is TGTGCCAGCAGTTGGAACTTAGCGGGGGATACGCAGTATTTT. It encodes CASSWNLAGDTQYF.

This clonotype was seen a few times. V is TRBV7-2 and J is TRBJ2-1; the match to TRBD2 covers 10 bases. In germline, CDR1 is SGHTA, CDR2 FQGNSA. This CDR3 is 16 amino acids long. Losses at the gene ends were 0 bases for V and 7 bases for J; bases not matched to a gene: 6. The CDR3 sequence is CASSLAPSGGRNEQFF. The DNA for the CDR3 is TGTGCCAGCAGCTTAGCGCCTAGCGGGGGTAGGAATGAGCAGTTCTTC.

This clonotype was picked up many times. The chain joins TRBV9 to TRBJ1-6; no clear D gene. Between the trimmed V and J ends, which lost 0 bases and 5 bases, there was a span of 9 bases. This CDR3 has 15 residues. Germline values: CDR1 SGDLS, CDR2 YYNGEE. The CDR3, as DNA: TGTGCCAGCAGCGTAGACCCAAGACATAATTCACCCCTCCACTTT. Its protein product is CASSVDPRHNSPLHF.

This clonotype occurred many times. This chain uses TRBV20-1 with TRBJ2-3, with 8 bases lining up with TRBD2. The length of the CDR3 is 15 residues. V gave up 3 bases and J gave up 6 bases; unmatched junction bases: 11. Germline V gene sequence: CDR1 DFQATT, CDR2 SNEGSKA (reference sequence). Here the CDR3 reads CSASVSGSEWDTQYF. The CDR3 DNA sequence: TGCAGTGCTAGCGTAAGCGGGAGCGAGTGGGATACGCAGTATTTT.

At least ten counts were recorded for this clonotype. V is TRBV15 and J is TRBJ1-4; D remains unclear. The CDR3 is 17 amino acids. The V and J ends lost 0 bases and 0 bases respectively, with 11 bases between them. Germline CDR1 and CDR2: LNHNV and YYDKDF (reference sequence). The CDR3 region has the DNA TGTGCCACCAGCAGAGAGTATGGAACAGCAACTAATGAAAAACTGTTTTTT. Translating it yields CATSREYGTATNEKLFF.

As to this clonotype: Mismatch with germline at one junction end may stem from a read error. The chain carries TRBV6-5 and TRBJ2-3, with D possibly being TRBD2 (6 bases). Germline V gene data show CDR1 as MNHEY and CDR2 as SVGAGI. This CDR3 is built from 15 residues. CDR3: CVSSTPGDLTDTQYF. DNA for the CDR3: TGTGTCAGCAGTACCCCGGGGGACCTCACAGATACGCAGTATTTT.

This clonotype was counted at least ten times. This chain links TRBV30 with TRBJ2-2; 8 bases align to TRBD1. From germline, CDR1 is GTSNPN and CDR2 SVGIG (reference sequence). V shed 5 bases and J 5 bases; nucleotides not matched to a gene: 10. The CDR3 consists of 15 residues. CDR3 sequence reads: CAWEDQGAWTGELFF. The CDR3 region has the DNA TGTGCCTGGGAAGACCAGGGGGCTTGGACCGGGGAGCTGTTTTTT.

The chain couples TRBV6-1 to TRBJ2-3; TRBD1 might be the D (6 bases). Germline CDR1 reads MNHNS; CDR2 reads SASEGT. The CDR3 covers 14 residues. The V gene lost 7 bases and the J gene lost 2 bases, with 13 bases spanning the gap. For the CDR3, the DNA is TGTGCCAGCAATCTAGGACAGTCCACAGATACGCAGTATTTT. Protein sequence: CASNLGQSTDTQYF.

Many counts were recorded for this clonotype. The chain employs TRBV7-2 and TRBJ2-3; 10 positions match TRBD2. Germline V gives CDR1 SGHTA, CDR2 FQGNSA. After removal of 2 bases from V and 3 bases from J, the junction contained 2 bases not matched to a gene. The CDR3 has 15 amino acids. The CDR3: CASSLLAGATDTQYF. CDR3 DNA sequence: TGTGCCAGCAGCTTACTAGCGGGGGCGACAGATACGCAGTATTTT. Full variable domain (outside the CDR3, taken from reference TRBV7-2 and TRBJ2-3): GAGVSQSPSNKVTEKGKDVELRCDPISGHTALYWYRQSLGQGLEFLIYFQGNSAPDKSGLPSDRFSAERTGGSVSTLTIQRTQQEDSAVYLCASSLLAGATDTQYFGPGTRLTVL.

This clonotype appeared many times. The V gene is TRBV14, the J gene TRBJ2-1; weak D call: TRBD2 (6 bases). The CDR3 consists of 14 residues. CDR1 is SGHDN, CDR2 FVKESK, per germline. V lost 4 bases and J 4 bases, leaving 11 bases between the germline ends. The CDR3 is CASSPPGVYNEQFF. DNA of the CDR3: TGTGCCAGCAGCCCCCCGGGAGTGTACAATGAGCAGTTCTTC.

This clonotype was counted many times. V usage is TRBV18 and J usage is TRBJ2-7; a possible D gene is TRBD2 (6 bases). The CDR3 consists of 16 residues. Germline CDR1 reads KGHSH; CDR2 reads LQKENI. Trimming removed 2 bases at V and 3 bases at J, with 17 bases between. CDR3 residues: CASSPVRRGTSYEQYF. CDR3 DNA: TGTGCCAGCTCACCAGTCCGGCGCGGGACGAGCTACGAGCAGTACTTC.

This sequence joins TRBV5-1 and TRBJ1-5, with D unresolved. The CDR3 is 15 amino acids. V dropped 0 bases and J dropped 4 bases, with 11 bases sitting between them. Germline loops: CDR1 SGHRS, CDR2 YFSETQ. In nucleotides, the CDR3 is TGCGCCAGCAGCTTGGATTCGGGTTCGAATCAGCCCCAGCATTTT. It translates to CASSLDSGSNQPQHF.

This clonotype was observed a handful of times. The rearrangement links TRBV4-1 to TRBJ1-1; no clear D gene. This CDR3 is built from 12 residues. From germline, CDR1 is MGHRA and CDR2 YSYEKL. The ends were cut back, 8 bases at V and 0 bases at J, with 7 bases in the middle. The chain's CDR3 is CASGPMNTEAFF. The CDR3 bases are TGCGCCAGCGGTCCAATGAACACTGAAGCTTTCTTT.

This clonotype was observed many times. This chain links TRBV7-3 with TRBJ2-1, with 11 bases aligning to TRBD1. The germline V gene encodes CDR1 SGHTA and CDR2 FQGTGA. Losses at the gene ends were 1 base for V and 9 bases for J; bases not matched to a gene: 11. The CDR3 is made up of 17 amino acids. The CDR3: CASSLILRDRGTSEQFF. DNA of the CDR3: TGTGCCAGCAGCTTAATTCTTCGGGACAGGGGGACTAGTGAGCAGTTCTTC.